The 25 T cell receptor beta chains below were found in one sample sequenced in a study of T-cell memory formation after mild COVID-19. MiXCR, run by TCRdb on the 5' RACE reads, gives a single entry per CDR3 protein. The sample has under 150,000 distinct CDR3 sequences, about a fifth seen once. Sequenced input: PBMCs or a T cell subset sorted from them (not recorded which). These receptors all come from a man between 18 and 35 years old who had mild COVID-19 (a few samples of this study predate the infection). Cell type and time point are not known.

The rearrangement joins TRBV10-2 to TRBJ2-3; no reliable D call. Germline loops: CDR1 WSHSY, CDR2 SAAADI. The length of the CDR3 is 13 residues. V was trimmed by 5 bases and J by 3 bases, leaving 9 bases between them. The CDR3 spells CASSSMATDTQYF. DNA for the CDR3: TGCGCCAGCAGTAGCATGGCTACAGATACGCAGTATTTT.

J is TRBJ2-5 and V is TRBV21-1. TRBV21-1 is a pseudogene segment. This CDR3 region has 11 residues. The CDR3 region is CASRFRETQYF. For the CDR3, the DNA is TGTGCCAGCAGGTTCCGGGAGACCCAGTACTTC.

This clonotype was seen many times. V is TRBV6-4 and J is TRBJ2-3; perhaps TRBD2 as D (7 bases). CDR3 size: 14 residues. V was shortened by 2 bases and J by 4 bases, with 10 bases between the two germline ends. Germline V lookup: CDR1 MRHNA, CDR2 SNTAGT. The CDR3 reads CASSDGGASDTQYF. The DNA for the CDR3 is TGTGCCAGCAGTGACGGGGGGGCCTCAGATACGCAGTATTTT.

This clonotype was seen a few times. J is TRBJ2-3 and V is TRBV7-2; 10 nucleotides line up with TRBD2. This CDR3 spans 18 amino acids. The J segment lost 5 bases and the V segment lost 5 bases, leaving 16 bases of the junction unmatched. The germline V gene encodes CDR1 SGHTA and CDR2 FQGNSA. This CDR3 reads CASSRSHTQRGGRDTQYF. The CDR3 DNA is TGTGCCAGCAGCCGATCCCATACCCAGCGGGGGGGAAGAGATACGCAGTATTTT. The whole variable domain, remainder taken from reference TRBV7-2 and TRBJ2-3, is GAGVSQSPSNKVTEKGKDVELRCDPISGHTALYWYRQSLGQGLEFLIYFQGNSAPDKSGLPSDRFSAERTGGSVSTLTIQRTQQEDSAVYLCASSRSHTQRGGRDTQYFGPGTRLTVL.

This chain uses TRBV21-1 with TRBJ1-5; the table's D call, TRBD1, has no DNA check behind it. TRBV21-1 is annotated as a pseudogene. The CDR3 is made up of 14 amino acids. CDR3 DNA: TGTGCCAGCGTGCGACAGGGAACCAATCAGCCCCAGCATTTT. Translated, it gives CASVRQGTNQPQHF.

The genes are TRBV5-1 and TRBJ2-5; D ambiguous. V gave up 0 bases and J gave up 5 bases, with 11 bases separating them. Germline CDR1 SGHRS, CDR2 YFSETQ. The CDR3 is made up of 14 amino acids. In DNA, the CDR3 is TGCGCCAGCAGCTTGGATGGGGTTCGGGAGACCCAGTACTTC. It encodes CASSLDGVRETQYF. The full variable domain, completed using reference TRBV5-1 and TRBJ2-5, is KAGVTQTPRYLIKTRGQQVTLSCSPISGHRSVSWYQQTPGQGLQFLFEYFSETQRNKGNFPGRFSGRQFSNSRSEMNVSTLELGDSALYLCASSLDGVRETQYFGPGTRLLVL.

V and J are TRBV5-4 and TRBJ2-1; 10 nucleotides line up with TRBD1. Trimming took 4 bases from V and 9 from J; bases not matched to a gene: 7. CDR1 SGHNT and CDR2 YYREEE come from the germline V gene (reference sequence). This CDR3 has 14 amino acids. The chain's CDR3 is CASSAGQGYGEQFF. In DNA form, the CDR3 reads TGTGCCAGCAGCGCGGGACAGGGGTACGGTGAGCAGTTCTTC.

The chain employs TRBV5-1 and TRBJ1-6, with D possibly being TRBD1 (5 bases). Trimming removed 3 bases from V and 10 bases from J, with 11 bases in between. Per the germline V gene, CDR1 is SGHRS and CDR2 is YFSETQ. The CDR3 is made up of 13 amino acids. The CDR3, as DNA: TGCGCCAGCAGCTCCGGGGGGGGATCACCCCTCCACTTT. Protein: CASSSGGGSPLHF.

This clonotype showed up just a few times. This chain links TRBV5-5 with TRBJ2-7; D unclear. The CDR3 consists of 12 residues. Trimming left V 1 base short and J 4 bases short, with 6 bases between. Germline V gives CDR1 SGHKS, CDR2 YYEKEE (reference sequence). The CDR3 region has the DNA TGTGCCAGCAGCTTGAACGGGTACGAGCAGTACGTC. Translated: CASSLNGYEQYV.

The J gene is TRBJ2-3, the V gene TRBV9; D possibly matches TRBD1 or TRBD2 (6 bases each). Trimming shortened V by 9 bases and J by 2 bases, and 16 bases separated the two germline ends. The CDR3 runs to 14 residues. Germline CDR1 reads SGDLS; CDR2 reads YYNGEE. Here the CDR3 DNA reads TGTGCCATTGGTCCCGGGGGCGACACAGATACGCAGTATTTT. Protein: CAIGPGGDTDTQYF.

V gene TRBV10-3 combines with J gene TRBJ2-1; TRBD1 agrees at 8 bases. CDR1 and CDR2 from the germline V gene are ENHRY and SYGVKD. This CDR3 is built from 15 residues. V was clipped by 2 bases and J by 8 bases; unmatched bases: 8. CDR3 residues: CAISEPDRAVHEQFF. CDR3 in DNA: TGTGCCATCAGTGAGCCGGACAGGGCTGTACATGAGCAGTTCTTC.

The rearrangement uses TRBV5-1 and TRBJ2-1; tentatively, D is TRBD1 or TRBD2 (6 bases each). V lost 0 bases to trimming and J lost 3 bases, with 13 bases between them. In germline, CDR1 is SGHRS, CDR2 YFSETQ. This CDR3 comprises 16 residues. The CDR3 loop is CASSLASGALYNEQFF. The CDR3 coding sequence is TGCGCCAGCAGCTTGGCCTCGGGGGCCCTCTACAATGAGCAGTTCTTC.

This rearrangement joins TRBV2 to TRBJ1-2; tentative D call: TRBD1 (5 bases). The CDR3 loop spans 12 amino acids. Germline CDR1 SNHLY, CDR2 FYNNEI. Trimming removed 6 bases from V and 7 bases from J, with 12 bases in between. The CDR3 bases are TGTGCCAGCAGGGGACGAGCTGTTGGCTACACCTTC. It is translated as CASRGRAVGYTF.

This clonotype was seen a handful of times. As DNA, the CDR3 is TGCGCCAGCAGCCATTTGCAGGGGAACACCGGGGAGCTGTTTTTT. Its translation: CASSHLQGNTGELFF. V gene TRBV4-1 combines with J gene TRBJ2-2, with D possibly being TRBD1 (5 bases). This CDR3 region has 15 residues. Germline lookup yields CDR1 MGHRA and CDR2 YSYEKL. V was pared by 3 bases and J by 1 base, with 9 bases between.

The chain links TRBV20-1 to TRBJ2-3; 8 bases fit TRBD2. With V trimmed by 0 bases and J by 5 bases, 13 bases remained unmatched. Per germline, CDR1 DFQATT and CDR2 SNEGSKA (reference sequence). The CDR3 is made up of 17 amino acids. The DNA of the CDR3 is TGCAGTGCTAGAGACCCGGGAGGGCTCGGGGCTGGAGATACGCAGTATTTT. It encodes CSARDPGGLGAGDTQYF.

The chain employs TRBV6-2 or TRBV6-3 and TRBJ2-1, with D perhaps TRBD2 (7 bases). There are 14 residues in the CDR3. The germline CDR1 and CDR2 sequences are MNHEY and SVGEGT. Trimming took off 5 bases at V and 7 bases at J, with 15 bases between the two ends. CDR3 sequence reads: CASSQGRARNEQFF. CDR3 coding DNA: TGTGCCAGCAGTCAGGGGAGGGCCAGGAATGAGCAGTTCTTC.

The chain carries TRBV12-3 or TRBV12-4 and TRBJ2-2; a possible D gene is TRBD1 (5 bases). Trimming shortened V by 9 bases and J by 3 bases, and 11 bases separated the two germline ends. The CDR3 is made up of 13 amino acids. CDR3 sequence (DNA): TGTGCCAGTTTCGCCAGGGACACCGGGGAGCTGTTTTTT. Translated, it gives CASFARDTGELFF.

The rearrangement uses TRBV28 and TRBJ2-5, with 10 bases matching TRBD1. CDR1 and CDR2 from the germline V gene are MDHEN and SYDVKM. The CDR3 covers 13 residues. The V gene end was trimmed by 6 bases and the J gene end by 6 bases; junction bases not matched to a gene: 4. The CDR3 DNA follows: TGTGCCAGCAGGGGACAGGGGAAGAAGACCCAGTACTTC. Translated, it gives CASRGQGKKTQYF.

This clonotype was counted only a few times. The rearrangement uses TRBV7-9 and TRBJ2-3; 16 bases agree with TRBD2. Per the germline V gene, CDR1 is SEHNR and CDR2 is FQNEAQ (reference sequence). The CDR3 contains 19 residues. The trim removed 2 bases at V and 2 bases at J, leaving 7 bases unmatched. The DNA of the CDR3 is TGTGCCAGCAGCTTAACCGGGACTAGCGGGGGGGACCCCACAGATACGCAGTATTTT. This gives the protein CASSLTGTSGGDPTDTQYF.

This rearrangement joins TRBV25-1 to TRBJ1-1; maybe TRBD1 (6 bases). Per germline, CDR1 MGHDK and CDR2 SYGVNS. V was cut by 4 bases and J by 10 bases, with 19 bases left in between. There are 14 residues in the CDR3. DNA of the CDR3: TGTGCCAGCAGTGCTCAAGGGTGGGGGCAGGGAGCTTTCTTT. Protein: CASSAQGWGQGAFF.

The chain recombines TRBV4-1 with TRBJ1-3; no definite D call. The germline gives CDR1 MGHRA, CDR2 YSYEKL. The CDR3 is 15 amino acids. Trimming took 3 bases from V and 2 from J, leaving 11 bases between them. The CDR3 loop is CASSHSLGTGNTIYF. The CDR3 DNA follows: TGCGCCAGCAGCCATTCTCTTGGGACTGGAAACACCATATATTTT.

This chain uses TRBV12-3 or TRBV12-4 with TRBJ2-2, with unresolved D. The CDR3 totals 13 residues. V lost 3 bases and J 5 bases, leaving 7 bases between the germline ends. The CDR3 DNA is TGTGCCAGCAGTTTGTTCGAGACCGGGGAGCTGTTTTTT. Translating gives CASSLFETGELFF.

The V call is TRBV13, the J call TRBJ1-1, with 9 positions matching TRBD1. V dropped 3 bases and J dropped 5; count of bases not matched to a gene: 4. This CDR3 comprises 14 residues. Germline assignment: CDR1 PRHDT and CDR2 FYEKMQ (reference sequence). DNA for the CDR3: TGTGCCAGCAGCTTCGACAGGGGGAGGACTGAAGCTTTCTTT. This gives the protein CASSFDRGRTEAFF.

This clonotype was observed a handful of times. This rearrangement joins TRBV7-2 to TRBJ1-5; 8 bases are shared with TRBD1. The length of the CDR3 is 14 residues. Trimming cost V 3 bases and J 6 bases; bases outside gene matches: 4. Germline V lookup: CDR1 SGHTA, CDR2 FQGNSA. The CDR3 DNA sequence: TGTGCCAGCAGCTTCGGACAGGGTTTTCAGCCCCAGCATTTT. Translation: CASSFGQGFQPQHF.

CDR3 in DNA: TGCAGCGTGACCCCGCGGGCCGGGGAGCTGTTTTTT. Translating gives CSVTPRAGELFF. V is TRBV29-1 and J is TRBJ2-2; a possible D gene is TRBD2 (5 bases). CDR3 size: 12 residues. Trimming removed 6 bases from V and 6 bases from J, with 11 bases in between. Looked up from germline, CDR1 is SQVTM and CDR2 is ANQGSEA.